These T cell receptor beta chains were read from a single sample in a study of cytomegalovirus exposure and HLA in healthy donors. Assay: immunoSEQ multiplex PCR; the TCRdb copy retains only in-frame clones and omits some. Among around 130,000 clones listed, 81% were seen once. The sequenced material came from PBMCs. These receptors all stem from a woman aged 40 to 50 in good health and CMV-seronegative. The CDR3 runs from the conserved cysteine through the conserved F or W. D genes are given only for firm matches. Size tells how often a clone was seen (once, few, many) or the class of an expanded clone, and some rows leave it out.

V gene,D gene,J gene,clone size,CDR3 DNA,CDR3 protein
TRBV27,NA,TRBJ1-5,NA,TGTGCCAGCAGTTCCGTTAGACAGAGCAATCAGCCCCAGCATTTT,CASSSVRQSNQPQHF
TRBV13,TRBD2,TRBJ2-2,NA,TGTGCCAGCAGCTTATCTAGCGGGAGAACCGGGGAGCTGTTTTTT,CASSLSSGRTGELFF
TRBV11-2,TRBD1,TRBJ2-7,once,TGTGCCAGCAGCTGGGGCCGGGACAGTTCCTACGAGCAGTACTTC,CASSWGRDSSYEQYF
TRBV25-1,NA,TRBJ1-3,few,TGTGCCAGCAGACCACCGGGACTCCAGTCTGGAAACACCATATATTTT,CASRPPGLQSGNTIYF
TRBV28,NA,TRBJ2-1,NA,TGTGCCAGCAGTTTGTCGGGGAAGCAGTTCTTC,CASSLSGKQFF
TRBV11-2,NA,TRBJ1-4,NA,TGTGCCAGCAGCAAACTAGACGGTTCAGAAGAAAAACTGTTTTTT,CASSKLDGSEEKLFF
TRBV29-1,TRBD1,TRBJ1-2,NA,TGCAGCGTGGCGGGGGGACAGGGTAATCCAAACTATGGCTACACCTTC,CSVAGGQGNPNYGYTF
TRBV6-5,TRBD1,TRBJ1-1,few,TGTGCCAGCACAGGGGGCACTGAAGCTTTCTTT,CASTGGTEAFF
TRBV7-9,TRBD2,TRBJ2-5,NA,TGTGCCAGCAGCTTAGGGACTAGCGGGGCCGTCCAAGAGACCCAGTACTTC,CASSLGTSGAVQETQYF
TRBV7-9,TRBD1,TRBJ2-4,NA,TGTGCCAGCAGCCCACGACAGGGGCTAGCCAAAAACATTCAGTACTTC,CASSPRQGLAKNIQYF
TRBV7-9,NA,TRBJ1-1,NA,TGTGCCAGCAGCTTAGTGTCGTCGGAAGCTTTCTTT,CASSLVSSEAFF
TRBV5-4,NA,TRBJ2-7,NA,TGTGCCAGTTCACTAGCCACCTACGAGCAGTACTTC,CASSLATYEQYF
TRBV4-1,TRBD1,TRBJ1-5,once,TGCGCCAGCAGCCAAGATCCAGGGGGCCGCAATCAGCCCCAGCATTTT,CASSQDPGGRNQPQHF
TRBV27,TRBD1,TRBJ2-7,NA,TGTGCCAGCAGGTTCACAGGGGAAGGAAATGAGCAGTACTTC,CASRFTGEGNEQYF
TRBV7-2,NA,TRBJ2-1,few,TGTGCCAGCAGCTCCTATGACTACAATGAGCAGTTCTTC,CASSSYDYNEQFF
TRBV7-6,NA,TRBJ1-1,few,TGTGCCAGCTCCCTAACGGACACTGAAGCTTTCTTT,CASSLTDTEAFF
TRBV7-3,NA,TRBJ1-6,NA,TGTGCCAGCAGCTTAATTAGATATAATTCACCCCTCCACTTT,CASSLIRYNSPLHF
TRBV4-1,TRBD1,TRBJ2-2,NA,TGCGCCAGCAGCCATGACAGGGGGCAAGTCGGCGGGGAGCTGTTTTTT,CASSHDRGQVGGELFF
TRBV5-1,NA,TRBJ2-7,NA,TGCGCCAGCAGGCGGGGAGCGGGCTCCTACGAGCAGTACTTC,CASRRGAGSYEQYF
TRBV7-9,NA,TRBJ2-3,NA,TGTGCCAGCAGCTCAGTGGGCACCGGCACAGATACGCAGTATTTT,CASSSVGTGTDTQYF
TRBV7-2,TRBD2,TRBJ2-3,NA,TGTGCCAGCAGCTTAGGGAAAGGCGGGAGGGCCTTGGATACGCAGTATTTT,CASSLGKGGRALDTQYF
TRBV30,TRBD1,TRBJ1-1,NA,TGTGCCTGGAGCGGTAGGACAGGGGTGAACACTGAAGCTTTCTTT,CAWSGRTGVNTEAFF
TRBV6-4,TRBD2,TRBJ2-3,NA,TGTGCCAGCAGTGGCTCCAGCGGGGCAGATACGCAGTATTTT,CASSGSSGADTQYF
TRBV7-6,NA,TRBJ1-3,NA,TGTGCCAGCAGCTTAGATGCAGGTTCTGGAAACACCATATATTTT,CASSLDAGSGNTIYF
TRBV7-9,NA,TRBJ2-7,NA,TGTGCCAGCAGCTTAGCTATTTCCTACGAGCAGTACTTC,CASSLAISYEQYF
TRBV5-1,TRBD1,TRBJ1-1,NA,TGCGCCAGCAGCTTGGGGACAGGGAGGACTTTCTTT,CASSLGTGRTFF
TRBV6-6,TRBD1,TRBJ1-2,NA,TGTGCCGGTGGGGACAGGGGAAGAGATGGCTACACCTTC,CAGGDRGRDGYTF
TRBV4-2,TRBD1,TRBJ2-1,NA,TGTGCCAGCAGCCTAGACAGGGACTCCTACAATGAGCAGTTCTTC,CASSLDRDSYNEQFF
TRBV29-1,TRBD2,TRBJ2-5,NA,TGCAGCGTTCCCTTAGCGGGAGGGCAGGAGACCCAGTACTTC,CSVPLAGGQETQYF
TRBV5-6,TRBD1,TRBJ2-2,NA,TGTGCCAGCAGCTTCGGGACAGGGGCAGACGGGGAGCTGTTTTTT,CASSFGTGADGELFF
TRBV7-9,NA,TRBJ1-1,NA,TGTGCCAGCGCCCTCCCTAGTGAAGCTTTCTTT,CASALPSEAFF
TRBV19,NA,TRBJ2-1,NA,TGTGCCAGTAGTATCGGTCTCTCCAACAGGGAGCAGTTCTTC,CASSIGLSNREQFF
TRBV9,TRBD1,TRBJ1-2,NA,TGTGCCAGCGGTGACAGGGGGCGAGGGGGCTACACCTTC,CASGDRGRGGYTF
TRBV11-1,TRBD1,TRBJ1-5,few,TGTGCCAGCAGTCGGACAGGGAGCAATCAGCCCCAGCATTTT,CASSRTGSNQPQHF
TRBV19,NA,TRBJ2-2,NA,TGTGCCAGTAGCTTAGGGGGGGGAACCGGGGAGCTGTTTTTT,CASSLGGGTGELFF
TRBV7-9,TRBD1,TRBJ1-5,NA,TGTTCCAGCAGCTTAACAGGGGTCGATCAGCCCCAGCATTTT,CSSSLTGVDQPQHF
TRBV19,NA,TRBJ1-2,NA,TGTGCCAGTCATCCGGGACGGGAGACACCTTACTATGGCTACACCTTC,CASHPGRETPYYGYTF
TRBV19,TRBD1,TRBJ2-3,once,TGTGCCAGTAGTATAGATCCAACAGGGGTGGGAGCGCGTCGGCAGTATTTT,CASSIDPTGVGARRQYF
TRBV13,TRBD2,TRBJ2-3,NA,TGTGCCAGCAGCTTTTTGGCTAGCGGGAGAGCGGATACGCAGTATTTT,CASSFLASGRADTQYF